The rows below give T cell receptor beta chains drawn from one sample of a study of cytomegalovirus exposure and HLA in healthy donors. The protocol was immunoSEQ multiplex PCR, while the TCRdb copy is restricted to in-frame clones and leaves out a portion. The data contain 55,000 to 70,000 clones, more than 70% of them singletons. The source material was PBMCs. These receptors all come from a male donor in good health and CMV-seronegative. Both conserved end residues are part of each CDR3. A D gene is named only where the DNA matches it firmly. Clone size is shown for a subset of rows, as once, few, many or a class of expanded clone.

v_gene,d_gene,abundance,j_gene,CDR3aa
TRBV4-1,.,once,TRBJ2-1,CASSQEMRYEQFF
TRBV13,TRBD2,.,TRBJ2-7,CASSPTPFPGGADEQYF
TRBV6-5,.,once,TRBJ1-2,CASTTGSYGYTF
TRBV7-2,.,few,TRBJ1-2,CASSLAGPWGYTF
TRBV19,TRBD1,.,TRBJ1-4,CASRLLGQGSGEKLFF
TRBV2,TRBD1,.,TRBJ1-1,CASSDEGGQGDTEAFF
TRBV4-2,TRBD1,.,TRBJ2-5,CASSLPGTDETQYF
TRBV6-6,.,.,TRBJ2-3,CASSYGDLSTDTQYF
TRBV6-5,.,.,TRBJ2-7,CASSYGEGFNEQYF
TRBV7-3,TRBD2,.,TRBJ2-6,CASSSGLAGITGANGLTF
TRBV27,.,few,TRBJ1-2,CAISERRGNYGYTF
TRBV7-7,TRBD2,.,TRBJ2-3,CASSQGTSGAGTQYF
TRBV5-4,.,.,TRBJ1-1,CASSSPGAWGTEAFF
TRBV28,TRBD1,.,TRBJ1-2,CASSAQGNYGYTF
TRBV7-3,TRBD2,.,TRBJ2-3,CASSPRTSGGAEADTQYF
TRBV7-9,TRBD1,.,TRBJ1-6,CASSLAGQGNSPLHF
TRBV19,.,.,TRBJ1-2,CASSIQGMIGYTF
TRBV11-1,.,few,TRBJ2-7,CASSYTASGTTSYEQYF
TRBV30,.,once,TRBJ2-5,CAWSSGQETQYF
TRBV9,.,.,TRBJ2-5,CASSPGGEQETQYF
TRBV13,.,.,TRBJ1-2,CASSSVRTAASNYGYTF
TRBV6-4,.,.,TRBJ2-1,CASSRDITYNEQFF
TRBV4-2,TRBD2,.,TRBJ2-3,CASSQASGGASTDTQYF
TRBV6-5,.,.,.,CASSYGADYEQYF
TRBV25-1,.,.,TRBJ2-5,CASSPPRTVLQETQYF
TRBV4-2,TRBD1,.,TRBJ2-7,CASSQRDREDEQYF
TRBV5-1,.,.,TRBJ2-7,CASSTTGSSYEQYF
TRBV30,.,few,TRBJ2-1,CAWSVLGASYNEQFF
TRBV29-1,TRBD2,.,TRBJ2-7,CSVEVGSGAYEQYF
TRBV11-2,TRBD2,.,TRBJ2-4,CASSLGLAGGPDIQYF
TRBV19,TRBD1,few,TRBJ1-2,CASSISPDRVGYTF
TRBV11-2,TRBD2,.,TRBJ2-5,CASSLWVAGGQETQYF
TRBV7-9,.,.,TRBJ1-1,CASSPGLEAFF